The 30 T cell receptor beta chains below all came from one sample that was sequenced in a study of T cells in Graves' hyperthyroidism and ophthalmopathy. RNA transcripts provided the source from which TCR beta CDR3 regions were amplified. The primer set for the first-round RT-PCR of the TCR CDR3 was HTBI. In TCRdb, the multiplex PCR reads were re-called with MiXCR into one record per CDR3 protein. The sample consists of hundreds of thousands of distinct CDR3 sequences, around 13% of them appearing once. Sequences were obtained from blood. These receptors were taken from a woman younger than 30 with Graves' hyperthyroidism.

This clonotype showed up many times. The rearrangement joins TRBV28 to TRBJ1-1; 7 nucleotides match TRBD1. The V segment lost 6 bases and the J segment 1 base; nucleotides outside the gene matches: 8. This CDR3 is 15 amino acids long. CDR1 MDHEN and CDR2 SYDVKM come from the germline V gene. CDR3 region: CASSPIGTENTEAFF. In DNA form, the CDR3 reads TGTGCCAGCAGCCCTATAGGGACAGAGAACACTGAAGCTTTCTTT.

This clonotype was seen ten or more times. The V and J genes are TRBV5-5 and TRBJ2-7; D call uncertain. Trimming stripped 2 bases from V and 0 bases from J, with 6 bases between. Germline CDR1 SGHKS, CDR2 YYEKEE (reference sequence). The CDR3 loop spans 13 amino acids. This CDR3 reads CASSFSASYEQYF. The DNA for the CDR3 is TGTGCCAGCAGCTTCAGCGCCTCCTACGAGCAGTACTTC.

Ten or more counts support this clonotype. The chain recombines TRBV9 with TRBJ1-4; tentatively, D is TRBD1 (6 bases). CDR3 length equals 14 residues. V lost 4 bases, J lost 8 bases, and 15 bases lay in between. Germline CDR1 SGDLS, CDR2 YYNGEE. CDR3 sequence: CASSPSTGSEKLFF. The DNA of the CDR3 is TGTGCCAGCAGCCCTTCGACAGGAAGCGAAAAACTGTTTTTT.

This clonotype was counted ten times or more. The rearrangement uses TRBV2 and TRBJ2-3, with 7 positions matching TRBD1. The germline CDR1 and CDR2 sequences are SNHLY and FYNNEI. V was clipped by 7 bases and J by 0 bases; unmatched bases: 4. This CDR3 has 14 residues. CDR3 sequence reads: CASNNRGSTDTQYF. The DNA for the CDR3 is TGTGCCAGCAATAACAGGGGTAGCACAGATACGCAGTATTTT.

CDR3 sequence reads: CASRRQANEKLFF. The CDR3 bases are TGTGCCAGCAGACGACAGGCTAATGAAAAACTGTTTTTT. The rearrangement links TRBV6-1 to TRBJ1-4; D perhaps matches TRBD1 (6 bases). CDR3 size: 13 residues. Trimming took 6 bases from V and 3 from J, leaving 8 bases between them. CDR1 MNHNS and CDR2 SASEGT come from the germline V gene.

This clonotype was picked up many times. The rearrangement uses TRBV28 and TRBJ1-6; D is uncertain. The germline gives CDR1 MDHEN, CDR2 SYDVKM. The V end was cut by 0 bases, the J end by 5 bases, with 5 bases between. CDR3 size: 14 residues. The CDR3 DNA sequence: TGTGCCAGCAGTTTATGGACTGATAATTCACCCCTCCACTTT. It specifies CASSLWTDNSPLHF.

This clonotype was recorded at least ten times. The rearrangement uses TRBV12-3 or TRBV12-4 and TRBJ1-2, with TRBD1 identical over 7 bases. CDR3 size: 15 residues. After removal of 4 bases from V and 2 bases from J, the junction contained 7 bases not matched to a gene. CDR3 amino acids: CASSSTGVGNYGYTF. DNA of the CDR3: TGTGCCAGCAGTTCCACAGGGGTCGGCAACTATGGCTACACCTTC.

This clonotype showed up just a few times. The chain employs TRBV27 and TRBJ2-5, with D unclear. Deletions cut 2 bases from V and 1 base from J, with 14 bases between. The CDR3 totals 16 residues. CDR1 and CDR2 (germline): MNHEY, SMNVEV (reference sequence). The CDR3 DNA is TGTGCCAGCAGTTTAAGTCTGGCGCAAGGCCAAGAGACCCAGTACTTC. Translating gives CASSLSLAQGQETQYF.

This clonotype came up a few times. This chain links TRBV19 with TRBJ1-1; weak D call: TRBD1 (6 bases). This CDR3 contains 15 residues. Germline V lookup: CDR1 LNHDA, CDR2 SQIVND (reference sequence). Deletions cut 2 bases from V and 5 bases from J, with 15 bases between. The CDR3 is CASSITGPQGTEAFF. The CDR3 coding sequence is TGTGCCAGTAGTATAACGGGCCCCCAGGGGACTGAAGCTTTCTTT.

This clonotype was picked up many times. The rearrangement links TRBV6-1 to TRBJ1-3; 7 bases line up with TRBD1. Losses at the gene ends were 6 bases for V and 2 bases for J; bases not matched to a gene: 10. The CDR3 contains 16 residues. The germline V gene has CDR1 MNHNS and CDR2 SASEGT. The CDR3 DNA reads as TGTGCCAGCAGCGACAGGACAGGACCAACTGGAAACACCATATATTTT. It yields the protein CASSDRTGPTGNTIYF.

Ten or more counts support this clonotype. CDR3: CASSTQTGVYGNTIYF. DNA of the CDR3: TGTGCCAGCAGCACGCAGACAGGGGTTTATGGAAACACCATATATTTT. The rearrangement uses TRBV9 and TRBJ1-3; 8 bases line up with TRBD1. The V gene end was trimmed by 4 bases and the J gene end by 3 bases; junction bases not matched to a gene: 9. From germline, CDR1 is SGDLS and CDR2 YYNGEE. This CDR3 comprises 16 residues.

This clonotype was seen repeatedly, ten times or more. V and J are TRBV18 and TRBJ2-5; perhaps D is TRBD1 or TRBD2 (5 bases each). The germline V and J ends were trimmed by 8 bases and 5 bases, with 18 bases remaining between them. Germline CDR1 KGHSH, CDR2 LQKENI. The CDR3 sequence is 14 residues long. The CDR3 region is CASIRLGDEETQYF. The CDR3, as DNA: TGTGCCAGCATCCGTTTGGGGGATGAGGAGACCCAGTACTTC.

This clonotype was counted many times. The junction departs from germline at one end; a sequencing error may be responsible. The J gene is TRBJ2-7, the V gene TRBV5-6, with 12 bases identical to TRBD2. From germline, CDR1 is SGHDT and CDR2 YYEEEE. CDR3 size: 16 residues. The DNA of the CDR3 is TGTGCCGGCAGCCCAGGACTAGCGGGACCTGCGTACGAGCAGTACTTC. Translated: CAGSPGLAGPAYEQYF.

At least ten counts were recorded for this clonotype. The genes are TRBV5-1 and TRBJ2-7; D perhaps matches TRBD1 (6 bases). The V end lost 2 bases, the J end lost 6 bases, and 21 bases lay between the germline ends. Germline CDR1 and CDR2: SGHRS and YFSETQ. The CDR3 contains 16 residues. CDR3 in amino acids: CASSLQGSPREGEQYF. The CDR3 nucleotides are TGCGCCAGCAGCTTACAGGGATCCCCCCGCGAGGGCGAGCAGTACTTC. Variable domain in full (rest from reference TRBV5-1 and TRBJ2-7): KAGVTQTPRYLIKTRGQQVTLSCSPISGHRSVSWYQQTPGQGLQFLFEYFSETQRNKGNFPGRFSGRQFSNSRSEMNVSTLELGDSALYLCASSLQGSPREGEQYFGPGTRLTVT.

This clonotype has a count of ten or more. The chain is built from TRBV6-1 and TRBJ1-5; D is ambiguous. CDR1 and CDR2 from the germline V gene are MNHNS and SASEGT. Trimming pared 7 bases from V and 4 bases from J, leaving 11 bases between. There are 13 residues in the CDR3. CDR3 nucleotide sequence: TGTGCCAGCATCCCCAGGCTTAATCAGCCCCAGCATTTT. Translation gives CASIPRLNQPQHF.

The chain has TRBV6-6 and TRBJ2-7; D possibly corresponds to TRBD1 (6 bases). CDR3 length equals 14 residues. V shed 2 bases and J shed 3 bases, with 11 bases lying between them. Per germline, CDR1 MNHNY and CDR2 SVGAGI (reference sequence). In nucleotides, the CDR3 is TGTGCCAGCAGTTACGGGCAGGGGAACTACGAGCAGTACTTC. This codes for CASSYGQGNYEQYF.

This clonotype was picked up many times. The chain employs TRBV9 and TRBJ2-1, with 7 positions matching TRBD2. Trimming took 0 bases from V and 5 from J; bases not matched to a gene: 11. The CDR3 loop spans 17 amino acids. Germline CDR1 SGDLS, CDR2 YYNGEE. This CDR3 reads CASSVVSGSGKDNEQFF. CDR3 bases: TGTGCCAGCAGCGTAGTTTCGGGGAGCGGGAAGGACAATGAGCAGTTCTTC.

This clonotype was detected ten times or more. The chain's CDR3 is CASSLGTRGEETQYF. DNA for the CDR3: TGCGCCAGCAGCCTTGGGACTAGGGGTGAAGAGACCCAGTACTTC. The rearrangement links TRBV5-1 to TRBJ2-5; 8 bases map to TRBD2. This CDR3 contains 15 residues. Trimming removed 4 bases from V and 3 bases from J; junction bases left unmatched: 8. In germline, CDR1 is SGHRS, CDR2 YFSETQ.

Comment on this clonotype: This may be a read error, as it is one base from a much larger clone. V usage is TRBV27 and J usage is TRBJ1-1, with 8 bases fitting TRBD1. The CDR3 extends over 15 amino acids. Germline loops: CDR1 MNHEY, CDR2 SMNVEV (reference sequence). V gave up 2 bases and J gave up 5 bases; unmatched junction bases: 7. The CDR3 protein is CASSLQQGVRTEAFF. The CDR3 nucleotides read TGTGCCAGCAGTTTACAACAGGGGGTGAGGACTGAAGCTTTCTTT.

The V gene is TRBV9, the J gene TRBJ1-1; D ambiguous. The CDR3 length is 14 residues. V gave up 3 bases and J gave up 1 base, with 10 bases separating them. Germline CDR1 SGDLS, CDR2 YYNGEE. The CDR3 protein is CASSETTGNTEAFF. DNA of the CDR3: TGTGCCAGCAGCGAGACTACCGGGAACACTGAAGCTTTCTTT. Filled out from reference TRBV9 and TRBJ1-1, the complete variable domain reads DSGVTQTPKHLITATGQRVTLRCSPRSGDLSVYWYQQSLDQGLQFLIQYYNGEERAKGNILERFSAQQFPDLHSELNLSSLELGDSALYFCASSETTGNTEAFFGQGTRLTVV.

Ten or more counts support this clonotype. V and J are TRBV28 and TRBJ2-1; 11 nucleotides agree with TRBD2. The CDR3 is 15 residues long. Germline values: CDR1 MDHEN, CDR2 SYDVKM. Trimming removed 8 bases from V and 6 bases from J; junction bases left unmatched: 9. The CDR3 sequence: CASLKTSGAINEQFF. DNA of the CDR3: TGTGCCAGCTTGAAGACTAGCGGGGCGATCAATGAGCAGTTCTTC.

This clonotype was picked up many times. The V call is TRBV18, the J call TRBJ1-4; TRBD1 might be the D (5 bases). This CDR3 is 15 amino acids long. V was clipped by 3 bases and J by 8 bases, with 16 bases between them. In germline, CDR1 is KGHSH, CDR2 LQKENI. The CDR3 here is CASSPDDRGSEKLFF. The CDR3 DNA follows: TGTGCCAGCTCACCGGACGACAGAGGATCAGAAAAACTGTTTTTT.

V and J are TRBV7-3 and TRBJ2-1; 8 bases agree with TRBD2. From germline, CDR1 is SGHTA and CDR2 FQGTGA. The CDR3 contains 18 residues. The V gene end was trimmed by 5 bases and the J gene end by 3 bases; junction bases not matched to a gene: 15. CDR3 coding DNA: TGTGCCAGCAGCCCGGGCCAACTAGGGGCGGGAGGCTACAATGAGCAGTTCTTC. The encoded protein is CASSPGQLGAGGYNEQFF.

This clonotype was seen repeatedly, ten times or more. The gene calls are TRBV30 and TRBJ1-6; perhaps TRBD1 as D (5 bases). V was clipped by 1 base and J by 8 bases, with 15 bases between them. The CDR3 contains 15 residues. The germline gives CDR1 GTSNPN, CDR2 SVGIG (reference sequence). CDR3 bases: TGTGCCTGGAGTGCGGCGTCCGGCAGGGATTCACCCCTCCACTTT. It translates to CAWSAASGRDSPLHF.

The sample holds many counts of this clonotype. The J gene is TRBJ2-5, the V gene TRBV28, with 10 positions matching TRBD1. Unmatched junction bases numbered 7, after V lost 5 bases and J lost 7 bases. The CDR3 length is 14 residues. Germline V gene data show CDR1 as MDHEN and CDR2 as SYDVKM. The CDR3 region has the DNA TGTGCCAGCAGTACGGGACAGGGGCGACTGACCCAGTACTTC. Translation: CASSTGQGRLTQYF.

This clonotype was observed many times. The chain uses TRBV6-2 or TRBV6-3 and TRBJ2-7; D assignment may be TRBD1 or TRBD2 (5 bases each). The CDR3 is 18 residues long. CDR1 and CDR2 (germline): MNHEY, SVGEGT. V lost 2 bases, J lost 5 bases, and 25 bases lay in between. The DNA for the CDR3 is TGTGCCAGCAGTTACCCTCTGGGCGGGCACGAGGGGAGCGACGAGCAGTACTTC. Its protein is CASSYPLGGHEGSDEQYF.

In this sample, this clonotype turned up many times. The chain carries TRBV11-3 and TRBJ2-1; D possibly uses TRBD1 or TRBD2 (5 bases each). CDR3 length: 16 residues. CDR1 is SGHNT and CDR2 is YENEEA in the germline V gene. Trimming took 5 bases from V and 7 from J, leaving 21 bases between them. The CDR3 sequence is CASSQAGTPITNEQFF. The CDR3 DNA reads TGTGCCAGCAGCCAGGCCGGGACCCCTATTACGAATGAGCAGTTCTTC.

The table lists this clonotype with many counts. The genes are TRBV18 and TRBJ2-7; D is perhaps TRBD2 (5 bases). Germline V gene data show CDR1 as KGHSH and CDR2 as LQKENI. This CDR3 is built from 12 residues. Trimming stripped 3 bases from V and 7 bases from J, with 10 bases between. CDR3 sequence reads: CASSPDSGEQYF. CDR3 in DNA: TGTGCCAGCTCACCTGATTCGGGGGAGCAGTACTTC.

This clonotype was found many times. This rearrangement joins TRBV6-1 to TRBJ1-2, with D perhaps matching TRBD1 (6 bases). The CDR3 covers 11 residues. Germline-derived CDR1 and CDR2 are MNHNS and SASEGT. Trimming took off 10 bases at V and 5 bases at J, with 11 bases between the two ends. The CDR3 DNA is TGTGCCATCCTACAGGGTTATGGCTACACCTTC. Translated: CAILQGYGYTF.

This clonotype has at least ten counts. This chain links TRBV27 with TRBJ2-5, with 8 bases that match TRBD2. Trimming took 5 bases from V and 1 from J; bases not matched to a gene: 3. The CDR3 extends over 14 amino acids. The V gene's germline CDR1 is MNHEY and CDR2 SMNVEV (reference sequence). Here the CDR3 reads CASSQLAVQETQYF. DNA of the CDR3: TGTGCCAGCAGTCAACTAGCGGTCCAAGAGACCCAGTACTTC.